The next 32 T cell receptor beta chains were all read from a single sample in a study of blood T cell repertoires in COVID-19. Only in-frame clones appear in the TCRdb table, and some are missing; sequencing was by immunoSEQ multiplex PCR. The sample lists 250,000 or so clones; 90% were seen once. The sample taken for sequencing was PBMCs or T cells enriched from blood (not recorded which). The receptor source for this set is a man aged 50-59 years who had been exposed to COVID-19.

J is TRBJ2-5 and V is TRBV7-9; 9 bases are a match to TRBD1. CDR1 SEHNR and CDR2 FQNEAQ come from the germline V gene (reference sequence). V shed 3 bases, J shed 6 bases, and the junction held 8 bases outside the gene matches. This CDR3 is 15 amino acids long. The CDR3 nucleotides read TGTGCCAGCAGCTTGGTCGGGACAGGGTTGAAGACCCAGTACTTC. Translated, it gives CASSLVGTGLKTQYF.

In its sample, this clone was seen once. V usage is TRBV29-1 and J usage is TRBJ2-2; a weak D match, TRBD1 (6 bases). V lost 3 bases and J 5 bases, leaving 10 bases between the germline ends. The CDR3 totals 13 residues. Looked up from germline, CDR1 is SQVTM and CDR2 is ANQGSEA. CDR3 bases: TGCAGCGTTGAGGGAACAGGGACCGGGGAGCTGTTTTTT. It yields the protein CSVEGTGTGELFF.

The chain couples TRBV20-1 to TRBJ1-6; D remains ambiguous. The ends were cut back, 7 bases at V and 1 base at J, with 14 bases in the middle. This CDR3 has 15 residues. In germline, CDR1 is DFQATT, CDR2 SNEGSKA (reference sequence). Written as DNA, the CDR3 is TGCAGTGTTAGTTGGTTTAGTTCCTATAATTCACCCCTCCACTTT. Protein sequence: CSVSWFSSYNSPLHF.

This sequence joins TRBV4-1 and TRBJ1-1; a possible D gene is TRBD1 (5 bases). Trimming shortened V by 4 bases and J by 1 base, and 13 bases separated the two germline ends. The CDR3 loop spans 15 amino acids. Looked up from germline, CDR1 is MGHRA and CDR2 is YSYEKL. In DNA form, the CDR3 reads TGCGCCAGCAGCCGCTGGGGCACCAAGAACACTGAAGCTTTCTTT. As protein: CASSRWGTKNTEAFF.

V gene TRBV7-8 combines with J gene TRBJ2-2; TRBD1 matches 8 bases. The CDR3 totals 14 residues. J lost 6 bases, V lost 5 bases, and 5 bases had no gene match. Germline lookup yields CDR1 SGHVS and CDR2 FQNEAQ. Here the CDR3 DNA reads TGTGCCAGCAGCCGAGACAGGGGCGCCGGGGAGCTGTTTTTT. It yields the protein CASSRDRGAGELFF.

The rearrangement uses TRBV27 and TRBJ1-2; a possible D gene is TRBD1 (6 bases). V was trimmed by 2 bases and J by 7 bases, leaving 17 bases between them. Germline assignment: CDR1 MNHEY and CDR2 SMNVEV (reference sequence). This CDR3 spans 15 amino acids. The CDR3 here is CASSLAQTGLGGYTF. DNA of the CDR3: TGTGCCAGCAGTTTAGCCCAAACAGGGTTGGGTGGCTACACCTTC.

This sequence joins TRBV24-1 and TRBJ1-5; 7 nucleotides match TRBD1. The trim removed 4 bases at V and 7 bases at J, leaving 6 bases unmatched. CDR3 size: 14 residues. From germline, CDR1 is KGHDR and CDR2 SFDVKD. The CDR3 nucleotides read TGTGCCACCAGTGACCCTACAGGGGACCAGCCCCAGCATTTT. It is translated as CATSDPTGDQPQHF.

The chain links TRBV24-1 to TRBJ2-1, with 9 bases identical to TRBD2. Germline V lookup: CDR1 KGHDR, CDR2 SFDVKD. CDR3 length equals 14 residues. Trimming cost V 6 bases and J 7 bases; bases outside gene matches: 6. The CDR3 DNA is TGTGCCACCAGTCTAGCGGGGAGAGGGAATGAGCAGTTCTTC. Protein sequence: CATSLAGRGNEQFF.

The chain uses TRBV7-8 and TRBJ1-1; 7 bases match TRBD1. CDR1 is SGHVS and CDR2 is FQNEAQ in the germline V gene. The CDR3 loop spans 14 amino acids. J was trimmed by 8 bases and V by 2 bases; bases with no gene match: 8. The CDR3 DNA reads as TGTGCCAGCAGCTTAAACAGGGGTTTATCGGAAGCTTTCTTT. Its translation: CASSLNRGLSEAFF.

This chain links TRBV28 with TRBJ1-2; D remains ambiguous. In germline, CDR1 is MDHEN, CDR2 SYDVKM. CDR3 length equals 13 residues. Trimming shortened V by 4 bases and J by 4 bases, and 10 bases separated the two germline ends. CDR3 sequence: CASSSYGLYGYTF. The CDR3 bases are TGTGCCAGCAGTTCCTATGGACTCTATGGCTACACCTTC.

The V and J genes are TRBV11-2 and TRBJ1-3; 7 bases are shared with TRBD1. The CDR3 length is 15 residues. V gave up 5 bases and J gave up 6 bases; unmatched junction bases: 10. Germline CDR1 is SGHAT and CDR2 is FQNNGV. This CDR3 is CASSGGQTWANTIYF. CDR3 in DNA: TGTGCCAGCAGCGGGGGACAGACCTGGGCAAACACCATATATTTT.

This clone has a single count. The rearrangement joins TRBV18 to TRBJ2-1; D not resolved. CDR1 and CDR2 from the germline V gene are KGHSH and LQKENI. The CDR3 extends over 14 amino acids. V was cut by 2 bases and J by 1 base, with 6 bases left in between. The CDR3 sequence is CASSPTVSYNEQFF. The CDR3 nucleotides are TGTGCCAGCTCACCAACGGTATCCTACAATGAGCAGTTCTTC.

The chain recombines TRBV6-5 with TRBJ2-7; no clear D gene. V lost 7 bases and J lost 2, with 15 bases in between. CDR1 MNHEY and CDR2 SVGAGI come from the germline V gene. This CDR3 region has 14 residues. The CDR3 spells CASTSIATTYEQYV. The CDR3, as DNA: TGTGCCAGCACCTCAATCGCAACTACCTACGAGCAGTACGTC.

The rearrangement joins TRBV10-3 to TRBJ1-6; D remains unclear. Germline CDR1 is ENHRY and CDR2 is SYGVKD. The CDR3 totals 12 residues. The V end was cut by 6 bases, the J end by 11 bases, with 11 bases between. CDR3 nucleotides: TGTGCCATCAGCGGGGTTGATGCACCCCTCCACTTT. Protein sequence: CAISGVDAPLHF.

The rearrangement links TRBV5-4 to TRBJ1-6; maybe TRBD1 (6 bases). V lost 2 bases and J 6 bases, leaving 9 bases between the germline ends. CDR3 length: 14 residues. Germline V gene lookup returns CDR1 SGHNT and CDR2 YYREEE (reference sequence). The CDR3 region is CASSLTQGNSPLHF. For the CDR3, the DNA is TGTGCCAGCAGCTTAACACAGGGTAATTCACCCCTCCACTTT.

This clone was observed a few times. The chain employs TRBV5-6 and TRBJ1-2; 7 nucleotides agree with TRBD1. In germline, CDR1 is SGHDT, CDR2 YYEEEE. With V trimmed by 4 bases and J by 11 bases, 8 bases remained unmatched. This CDR3 region has 12 residues. The CDR3 bases are TGTGCCAGCAGCCCGACAGGGATTTTATACACCTTC. Protein: CASSPTGILYTF.

This clone was detected only a few times. This chain connects TRBV9 to TRBJ2-5; D is ambiguous. Trimming left V 4 bases short and J 2 bases short, with 12 bases between. Germline CDR1 is SGDLS and CDR2 is YYNGEE. The length of the CDR3 is 14 residues. The CDR3, as DNA: TGTGCCAGCAGCCCCGGGTCAGCACAAGAGACCCAGTACTTC. Protein: CASSPGSAQETQYF. Using reference TRBV9 and TRBJ2-5 for the parts outside the CDR3, the full variable domain is DSGVTQTPKHLITATGQRVTLRCSPRSGDLSVYWYQQSLDQGLQFLIQYYNGEERAKGNILERFSAQQFPDLHSELNLSSLELGDSALYFCASSPGSAQETQYFGPGTRLLVL.

The chain couples TRBV30 to TRBJ1-2, with D possibly TRBD1 on 5 matching bases. The CDR3 is 16 amino acids. The germline CDR1 and CDR2 sequences are GTSNPN and SVGIG (reference sequence). V gave up 2 bases and J gave up 0 bases, with 16 bases separating them. CDR3 sequence: CAWSPLGAVANYGYTF. The CDR3 nucleotides read TGTGCCTGGAGTCCGCTAGGGGCGGTAGCTAACTATGGCTACACCTTC.

To note about this clone: This sample includes further DNA sequences coding for the same CDR3. The V and J genes are TRBV2 and TRBJ1-4; no clear D. From germline, CDR1 is SNHLY and CDR2 FYNNEI. Trimming pared 1 base from V and 5 bases from J, leaving 5 bases between. The CDR3 contains 13 residues. CDR3: CASSEERNEKLFF. In nucleotides, the CDR3 is TGTGCCAGCAGTGAAGAGCGGAATGAAAAACTGTTTTTT.

The chain has TRBV5-1 and TRBJ1-1; D is unresolved. There are 14 residues in the CDR3. The germline V gene encodes CDR1 SGHRS and CDR2 YFSETQ. Trimming cost V 4 bases and J 0 bases, with 10 bases left between them. The CDR3 loop is CASSRITVNTEAFF. The DNA of the CDR3 is TGCGCCAGCAGCCGCATTACGGTGAACACTGAAGCTTTCTTT. Based on the CDR3 plus reference TRBV5-1 and TRBJ1-1, the full variable domain is KAGVTQTPRYLIKTRGQQVTLSCSPISGHRSVSWYQQTPGQGLQFLFEYFSETQRNKGNFPGRFSGRQFSNSRSEMNVSTLELGDSALYLCASSRITVNTEAFFGQGTRLTVV.

V gene TRBV7-9 combines with J gene TRBJ1-2; tentatively, D is TRBD1 (5 bases). This CDR3 is built from 14 residues. Looked up from germline, CDR1 is SEHNR and CDR2 is FQNEAQ (reference sequence). Trimming removed 1 base at V and 5 bases at J, with 11 bases between. In DNA form, the CDR3 reads TGTGCCAGCAGCTTAGTAGGGGTTGATTATGGCTACACCTTC. Translated, it gives CASSLVGVDYGYTF.

This chain uses TRBV2 with TRBJ2-7; D remains unclear. Trimming stripped 3 bases from V and 0 bases from J, with 12 bases between. Per the germline V gene, CDR1 is SNHLY and CDR2 is FYNNEI. The CDR3 totals 15 residues. As DNA, the CDR3 is TGTGCCAGCAGTGAGCCCCCCTGGAGCTCCTACGAGCAGTACGTC. It encodes CASSEPPWSSYEQYV.

This chain connects TRBV7-3 to TRBJ1-3; D is uncertain. V lost 5 bases and J 4 bases, leaving 9 bases between the germline ends. In germline, CDR1 is SGHTA, CDR2 FQGTGA. CDR3 size: 13 residues. CDR3 protein: CASSILEGNTIYF. The CDR3 nucleotides are TGTGCCAGCAGCATCCTAGAGGGAAACACCATATATTTT.

This clone was detected once. The chain uses TRBV9 and TRBJ1-2; D remains ambiguous. The CDR3 has 16 residues. Germline-derived CDR1 and CDR2 are SGDLS and YYNGEE. V was cut by 3 bases and J by 3 bases, with 18 bases left in between. CDR3 nucleotides: TGTGCCAGCAGCGCGAATCAGCCAGGCCGCTACTATGGCTACACCTTC. Protein sequence: CASSANQPGRYYGYTF.

This sequence joins TRBV13 and TRBJ2-7; maybe TRBD1 (6 bases). The CDR3 consists of 13 residues. V was pared by 3 bases and J by 6 bases, with 12 bases between. In germline, CDR1 is PRHDT, CDR2 FYEKMQ (reference sequence). The CDR3, as DNA: TGTGCCAGCAGCTTTACAGGGATCGGCGAGCAGTACGTC. Translation: CASSFTGIGEQYV.

J is TRBJ2-3 and V is TRBV28, with a weak D call TRBD1 (6 bases). The CDR3 has 14 residues. V was cut by 8 bases and J by 2 bases, with 14 bases left in between. Germline CDR1 reads MDHEN; CDR2 reads SYDVKM. As DNA, the CDR3 is TGTGCCAGCCAACCACAGGGAACCACAGATACGCAGTATTTT. This gives the protein CASQPQGTTDTQYF.

The chain links TRBV7-9 to TRBJ1-3; possibly TRBD1 for D (6 bases). This CDR3 is 15 amino acids long. From germline, CDR1 is SEHNR and CDR2 FQNEAQ (reference sequence). Deletions cut 2 bases from V and 4 bases from J, with 12 bases between. CDR3 bases: TGTGCCAGCAGCTTACAGGGGCGATCGGGAAACACCATATATTTT. It yields the protein CASSLQGRSGNTIYF.

The V gene is TRBV9, the J gene TRBJ1-1; no clear D gene. Looked up from germline, CDR1 is SGDLS and CDR2 is YYNGEE. V lost 3 bases, J lost 2 bases, and 11 bases lay in between. This CDR3 comprises 14 residues. This CDR3 reads CASSASAANTEAFF. The CDR3 DNA reads TGTGCCAGCAGCGCATCGGCGGCAAACACTGAAGCTTTCTTT.

The rearrangement uses TRBV7-9 and TRBJ2-2; 13 bases agree with TRBD2. V gave up 6 bases and J gave up 7 bases; unmatched junction bases: 8. The CDR3 has 16 amino acids. Germline lookup yields CDR1 SEHNR and CDR2 FQNEAQ (reference sequence). In DNA, the CDR3 is TGTGCCAGCAGACCGACTAGCGGGAGGTTAAACGGGGAGCTGTTTTTT. Protein sequence: CASRPTSGRLNGELFF. Combining the CDR3 with reference TRBV7-9 and TRBJ2-2 gives the whole variable domain DTGVSQNPRHKITKRGQNVTFRCDPISEHNRLYWYRQTLGQGPEFLTYFQNEAQLEKSRLLSDRFSAERPKGSFSTLEIQRTEQGDSAMYLCASRPTSGRLNGELFFGEGSRLTVL.

The J gene is TRBJ2-3, the V gene TRBV6-5; no clear D gene. CDR3 length equals 14 residues. Germline lookup yields CDR1 MNHEY and CDR2 SVGAGI. The V end lost 4 bases, the J end lost 2 bases, and 10 bases lay between the germline ends. DNA of the CDR3: TGTGCCAGCAGTTTCCGACTGTCCACAGATACGCAGTATTTT. This translates into CASSFRLSTDTQYF.

This sequence joins TRBV7-9 and TRBJ1-5, with D unclear. V lost 1 base and J lost 5, with 12 bases in between. The CDR3 is 15 residues long. The germline V gene has CDR1 SEHNR and CDR2 FQNEAQ (reference sequence). The CDR3 spells CASSLGGGEDQPQHF. In DNA, the CDR3 is TGTGCCAGCAGCTTAGGAGGCGGGGAAGATCAGCCCCAGCATTTT.

V usage is TRBV11-3 and J usage is TRBJ2-1; D is perhaps TRBD2 (6 bases). V was trimmed by 1 base and J by 6 bases, leaving 13 bases between them. In germline, CDR1 is SGHNT, CDR2 YENEEA. This CDR3 spans 15 amino acids. The CDR3 region is CASSLGSTRSNEQFF. CDR3 nucleotide sequence: TGTGCCAGCAGCTTAGGTTCGACTAGAAGCAATGAGCAGTTCTTC.